This is a list of T cell receptor beta chains from one sample in a study of blood T cells in healthy people across ages. One entry per CDR3 protein, called by TCRdb with MiXCR from the 5' RACE reads. The sample includes about 1,400,000 distinct CDR3 sequences, roughly 40% of them seen just once. Sequencing was carried out using blood. These TCRs come from a woman younger than 30 in good health. Both conserved end residues are part of each CDR3. Fields, in order: D gene, V gene, J gene, clone size, CDR3 protein, CDR3 DNA. D genes are given only for firm matches. Part of the rows lack a size; the others show once, few, many or a class for expanded clones.

>NA|TRBV24-1|TRBJ2-3|few
CATSEQGRDTQYF
TGTGCCACCAGTGAGCAGGGGAGAGATACGCAGTATTTT
>NA|TRBV20-1|TRBJ2-5|NA
CSAPKGGPQETQYF
TGCAGTGCTCCCAAAGGTGGACCCCAAGAGACCCAGTACTTC
>NA|TRBV2|TRBJ2-1|NA
CASSQDGASREQFF
TGTGCCAGCAGCCAGGATGGAGCTTCCCGTGAGCAGTTCTTC
>TRBD2|TRBV7-9|TRBJ2-1|many
CASSPLAGYNEQFF
TGTGCCAGCTCACCACTAGCGGGGTACAATGAGCAGTTCTTC
>TRBD1|TRBV7-3|TRBJ2-7|NA
CASSLTGGGQGSYGQYF
TGTGCCAGCAGCTTAACGGGAGGGGGACAGGGCTCCTACGGGCAGTACTTC
>NA|TRBV6-5|TRBJ1-6|NA
CVSSYSMAIGDSPLHF
TGTGTCAGCAGTTACTCGATGGCCATCGGAGATTCACCCCTCCACTTT
>NA|TRBV6-1|TRBJ2-5|few
CASSRPSSAGTHQETQYF
TGTGCCAGCAGCCGCCCCTCCTCGGCAGGGACTCACCAAGAGACCCAGTACTTC
>TRBD1|TRBV20-1|TRBJ2-7|few
CSVPGQGLDKQYF
TGCAGTGTCCCGGGACAGGGATTGGATAAGCAGTACTTC
>NA|TRBV20-1|TRBJ1-2|once
CSARGGSREGYGYTF
TGCAGTGCTAGAGGGGGGAGCAGGGAAGGCTATGGCTACACCTTC
>TRBD1|TRBV4-1|TRBJ1-5|NA
CASSQPTGGSNQPQHF
TGCGCCAGCAGCCAACCGACAGGGGGGAGCAATCAGCCCCAGCATTTT
>NA|TRBV20-1|TRBJ2-1|few
CSAGVPRGHNEQFF
TGCAGTGCGGGAGTGCCTAGAGGACACAATGAGCAGTTCTTC
>NA|TRBV12-3/TRBV12-4|TRBJ2-3|few
CASSLAGGRSTDTQYF
TGTGCCAGCAGTTTAGCGGGAGGACGAAGCACAGATACGCAGTATTTT
>NA|TRBV5-1|TRBJ1-2|many
CASSAGSTTPRRHGYTF
TGCGCCAGCAGCGCCGGGAGCACAACACCAAGGCGACATGGCTACACCTTC
>TRBD1|TRBV20-1|TRBJ2-2|NA
CSARAPTGGVTGELFF
TGCAGTGCTAGAGCCCCGACAGGGGGAGTTACCGGGGAGCTGTTTTTT
>TRBD1|TRBV11-2|TRBJ1-2|NA
CASSLLGLTGGNYGYTF
TGTGCCAGCAGCCTGCTAGGACTGACAGGGGGGAACTATGGCTACACCTTC
>NA|TRBV28|TRBJ2-5|few
CASSVGPREQYF
TGTGCCAGCAGTGTAGGGCCCCGGGAGCAGTACTTC
>NA|TRBV4-1|TRBJ2-3|few
CASSQWVGGDSDTQYF
TGCGCCAGCAGCCAATGGGTTGGGGGTGATTCAGATACGCAGTATTTT
>TRBD1|TRBV28|TRBJ2-5|few
CASSPFTGAQTQYF
TGTGCCAGCAGTCCCTTTACAGGGGCCCAGACCCAGTACTTC
>TRBD1|TRBV19|TRBJ1-2|few
CASSGRQGYGYTF
TGTGCCAGTAGTGGTCGACAGGGGTATGGCTACACCTTC
>TRBD2|TRBV11-2|TRBJ2-1|NA
CASSLLLAGGPNVHEQFF
TGTGCCAGCAGCCTACTACTAGCGGGGGGCCCGAATGTCCATGAGCAGTTCTTC
>NA|TRBV7-2|TRBJ2-3|few
CASSFLPEGDTQYF
TGTGCCAGCAGCTTTCTCCCGGAGGGAGATACGCAGTATTTT
>TRBD2|TRBV6-1|TRBJ2-5|NA
CASSESLWGGRETQYF
TGTGCCAGCAGTGAATCTCTTTGGGGGGGAAGGGAGACCCAGTACTTC
>NA|TRBV9|TRBJ1-2|few
CASSVGTDGDYGYTF
TGTGCCAGCAGCGTAGGGACGGACGGTGACTATGGCTACACCTTC
>TRBD1|TRBV29-1|TRBJ2-7|NA
CSVEGRGDRGPEQYF
TGCAGCGTTGAAGGTCGGGGGGACAGGGGCCCCGAGCAGTACTTC
>NA|TRBV20-1|TRBJ1-4|NA
CSARGQAEKLFF
TGCAGTGCTAGAGGACAGGCCGAAAAACTGTTTTTT
>NA|TRBV5-1|TRBJ2-1|NA
CASSGLEGAIVEQFF
TGCGCCAGCAGCGGTCTGGAGGGGGCGATAGTCGAGCAGTTCTTC
>NA|TRBV20-1|TRBJ1-2|few
CSAIDGTPNYGYTF
TGCAGTGCCATCGACGGGACTCCGAACTATGGCTACACCTTC
>TRBD2|TRBV3-1|TRBJ2-2|NA
CASSQEGTGLAGTNTGELFF
TGTGCCAGCAGCCAAGAGGGGACCGGACTAGCGGGGACGAACACCGGGGAGCTGTTTTTT
>NA|TRBV20-1|TRBJ1-1|NA
CSARAGRGGTEAFF
TGCAGTGCTAGGGCGGGACGCGGGGGTACTGAAGCTTTCTTT
>TRBD1|TRBV7-8|TRBJ1-5|NA
CASSPTRTGVNQPQHF
TGTGCCAGCAGCCCGACGCGGACAGGGGTCAATCAGCCCCAGCATTTT
>NA|TRBV9|TRBJ1-1|few
CASSVNGRLNTEAFF
TGTGCCAGCAGCGTAAACGGACGCCTGAACACTGAAGCTTTCTTT
>NA|TRBV6-5|TRBJ2-7|many
CASSSHSYEQYF
TGTGCCAGCAGCTCCCACAGCTACGAGCAGTACTTC
>NA|TRBV2|TRBJ1-5|NA
CASSTGPVEPQHF
TGTGCCAGCAGTACGGGCCCCGTCGAGCCCCAGCATTTT
>NA|TRBV10-3|TRBJ2-1|NA
CAIRTDSYEQFF
TGTGCCATAAGGACAGACTCCTACGAGCAGTTCTTC
>TRBD1|TRBV20-1|TRBJ1-5|NA
CSAHRQGSQPQHF
TGCAGTGCTCACCGACAGGGCAGTCAGCCCCAGCATTTT
>TRBD2|TRBV6-5|TRBJ2-7|NA
CASSYTLAGGQYEQYF
TGTGCCAGCAGTTACACCCTAGCGGGAGGGCAGTACGAGCAGTACTTC
>TRBD1|TRBV10-3|TRBJ1-2|NA
CAIRERGDREDYGYTF
TGTGCCATCAGGGAGCGGGGGGACAGGGAAGACTATGGCTACACCTTC
>TRBD1|TRBV6-5|TRBJ1-1|few
CASSWAGGNTEAFF
TGTGCCAGCAGTTGGGCAGGGGGTAACACTGAAGCTTTCTTT
>TRBD2|TRBV6-5|TRBJ2-5|few
CASSPLTSGGGETQYF
TGTGCCAGCAGTCCCCTGACTAGCGGGGGAGGGGAGACCCAGTACTTC
>TRBD1|TRBV18|TRBJ1-2|NA
CASSRQGCYGYTF
TGTGCCAGCTCAAGACAGGGGTGCTATGGCTACACCTTC
>TRBD1|TRBV6-2/TRBV6-3|TRBJ2-2|once
CASIGQGMRELFF
TGTGCCAGCATTGGACAGGGAATGCGGGAGCTGTTTTTT
>TRBD1|TRBV6-5|TRBJ2-7|NA
CASSRFRDSSYEQYF
TGTGCCAGCAGCCGGTTTAGGGACAGCTCCTACGAGCAGTACTTC